Each of the 26 T cell receptor beta chains below was sequenced from the same sample in a study of blood T cell repertoires in COVID-19. The table came from immunoSEQ multiplex PCR; TCRdb's copy has only in-frame clones and leaves some out. The table has hundreds of thousands of clones, about 90% seen once. Sample: peripheral blood. All receptors come from a woman aged 18-29 years who had recovered from COVID-19.

The rearrangement links TRBV5-1 to TRBJ2-3; 8 bases fit TRBD1. Unmatched junction bases numbered 10, after V lost 3 bases and J lost 4 bases. CDR1 and CDR2 (germline): SGHRS, YFSETQ. This CDR3 spans 16 amino acids. The chain's CDR3 is CASSYPGQAGPDTQYF. DNA of the CDR3: TGCGCCAGCAGCTATCCGGGACAGGCTGGGCCAGATACGCAGTATTTT.

The V gene is TRBV4-1, the J gene TRBJ1-4; 7 bases are shared with TRBD1. The CDR3 has 15 amino acids. The germline V gene has CDR1 MGHRA and CDR2 YSYEKL. J was trimmed by 8 bases and V by 2 bases; bases with no gene match: 8. This CDR3 reads CASSQRQGINEKLFF. In nucleotides, the CDR3 is TGCGCCAGCAGCCAAAGACAGGGTATAAACGAAAAACTGTTTTTT.

This sequence joins TRBV19 and TRBJ2-6, with 7 bases that match TRBD1. The CDR3 spans 17 residues. The V gene's germline CDR1 is LNHDA and CDR2 SQIVND (reference sequence). Unmatched junction bases numbered 10, after V lost 8 bases and J lost 0 bases. The CDR3 region has the DNA TGTGCCAGTCATTCGGGACAGATGATCTCTGGGGCCAACGTCCTGACTTTC. It is translated as CASHSGQMISGANVLTF.

This clone was detected only a few times. This sample also contains other DNA sequences that code for the same CDR3. The V gene is TRBV5-1, the J gene TRBJ2-3; the D gene is possibly TRBD2 (5 bases). V was clipped by 0 bases and J by 3 bases, with 8 bases between them. Germline assignment: CDR1 SGHRS and CDR2 YFSETQ. This CDR3 is 14 amino acids long. The CDR3 loop reads CASSLDSGTDTQYF. In DNA form, the CDR3 reads TGCGCCAGCAGCTTGGATTCGGGGACAGATACGCAGTATTTT. Using reference TRBV5-1 and TRBJ2-3 for the parts outside the CDR3, the full variable domain is KAGVTQTPRYLIKTRGQQVTLSCSPISGHRSVSWYQQTPGQGLQFLFEYFSETQRNKGNFPGRFSGRQFSNSRSEMNVSTLELGDSALYLCASSLDSGTDTQYFGPGTRLTVL.

The V gene is TRBV5-4, the J gene TRBJ2-1; D is undetermined. V shed 2 bases and J shed 5 bases, with 8 bases lying between them. The CDR3 length is 13 residues. The germline gives CDR1 SGHNT, CDR2 YYREEE (reference sequence). As DNA, the CDR3 is TGTGCCAGCAGCTTAGTGGAGAACAATGAGCAGTTCTTC. As protein: CASSLVENNEQFF.

In DNA form, the CDR3 reads TGTGCCAGCAGTTACCGGGACAGGGAAAGGGCTGAAGCTTTCTTT. Translated: CASSYRDRERAEAFF. The rearrangement uses TRBV6-2 or TRBV6-3 and TRBJ1-1, with TRBD1 identical over 9 bases. The CDR3 length is 15 residues. The J segment lost 6 bases and the V segment lost 2 bases, leaving 7 bases of the junction unmatched. The V gene's germline CDR1 is MNHEY and CDR2 SVGEGT.

The chain couples TRBV7-2 to TRBJ2-1; the D gene is possibly TRBD2 (6 bases). This CDR3 is 15 amino acids long. CDR1 is SGHTA and CDR2 is FQGNSA in the germline V gene. V was trimmed by 5 bases and J by 4 bases, leaving 15 bases between them. For the CDR3, the DNA is TGTGCCAGCAGCCCCCGCAGCGGGTCATACAATGAGCAGTTCTTC. Its translation: CASSPRSGSYNEQFF.

The chain is built from TRBV19 and TRBJ1-1, with TRBD1 matching over 7 bases. In germline, CDR1 is LNHDA, CDR2 SQIVND (reference sequence). V was clipped by 7 bases and J by 0 bases; unmatched bases: 8. The CDR3 is 15 residues long. The CDR3 DNA sequence: TGTGCCAGTATGGGGACAGCACTCATGAACACTGAAGCTTTCTTT. This codes for CASMGTALMNTEAFF.

This chain uses TRBV23-1 with TRBJ1-2; no firm D call. TRBV23-1 has ORF status, its function being uncertain. The CDR3 loop spans 13 amino acids. V lost 5 bases to trimming and J lost 6 bases, with 13 bases between them. Here the CDR3 reads CASSVQAGNGYTF. DNA of the CDR3: TGCGCCAGCAGTGTCCAGGCCGGGAATGGCTACACCTTC.

This rearrangement joins TRBV7-8 to TRBJ1-1; no firm D call. V was trimmed by 2 bases and J by 1 base, leaving 17 bases between them. The CDR3 runs 17 residues. CDR1 and CDR2 from the germline V gene are SGHVS and FQNEAQ. In DNA form, the CDR3 reads TGTGCCAGCAGCTTACAGAGATTCGGGATATGGAACACTGAAGCTTTCTTT. The encoded protein is CASSLQRFGIWNTEAFF. The full variable domain, rest sourced from reference TRBV7-8 and TRBJ1-1, is GAGVSQSPRYKVAKRGQDVALRCDPISGHVSLFWYQQALGQGPEFLTYFQNEAQLDKSGLPSDRFFAERPEGSVSTLKIQRTQQEDSAVYLCASSLQRFGIWNTEAFFGQGTRLTVV.

The V and J genes are TRBV20-1 and TRBJ2-1; no firm D call. CDR1 and CDR2 from the germline V gene are DFQATT and SNEGSKA (reference sequence). The CDR3 runs 12 residues. The V end lost 3 bases, the J end lost 6 bases, and 9 bases lay between the germline ends. In DNA, the CDR3 is TGCAGTGCTAGTGCCTATCTCAATGAGCAGTTCTTC. It encodes CSASAYLNEQFF.

This chain uses TRBV19 with TRBJ2-3; 7 bases map to TRBD1. V lost 10 bases, J lost 2 bases, and 9 bases stayed unmatched. This CDR3 comprises 14 residues. Germline V CDR1 and CDR2: LNHDA, SQIVND (reference sequence). The CDR3 region has the DNA TGTGCCACAAAAGGCGACAGGGACACAGATACGCAGTATTTT. Translating it yields CATKGDRDTDTQYF. Based on the CDR3 plus reference TRBV19 and TRBJ2-3, the full variable domain is DGGITQSPKYLFRKEGQNVTLSCEQNLNHDAMYWYRQDPGQGLRLIYYSQIVNDFQKGDIAEGYSVSREKKESFPLTVTSAQKNPTAFYLCATKGDRDTDTQYFGPGTRLTVL.

This clone was detected only once. The chain employs TRBV18 and TRBJ2-5, with TRBD2 identical over 10 bases. After removal of 3 bases from V and 5 bases from J, the junction contained 6 bases not matched to a gene. The CDR3 totals 15 residues. Per germline, CDR1 KGHSH and CDR2 LQKENI. CDR3 residues: CASSPPSTSGETQYF. CDR3 DNA: TGTGCCAGCTCACCCCCATCGACTAGCGGGGAGACCCAGTACTTC.

The chain employs TRBV27 and TRBJ2-7; 13 nucleotides agree with TRBD2. The trim removed 4 bases at V and 3 bases at J, leaving 3 bases unmatched. CDR3 length equals 15 residues. Germline V gene lookup returns CDR1 MNHEY and CDR2 SMNVEV (reference sequence). The CDR3 spells CASSSGLAGFYEQYV. In DNA, the CDR3 is TGTGCCAGCAGTTCGGGACTAGCGGGATTCTACGAGCAGTACGTC.

The chain couples TRBV7-9 to TRBJ2-1, with TRBD2 matching over 13 bases. The V and J ends lost 5 bases and 8 bases, in that order; junction bases with no gene match: 12. CDR1 SEHNR and CDR2 FQNEAQ come from the germline V gene (reference sequence). The CDR3 totals 17 residues. CDR3 protein: CASSPPPGLAGADEQFF. In nucleotides, the CDR3 is TGTGCCAGCAGCCCGCCACCCGGACTAGCGGGAGCAGATGAGCAGTTCTTC.

Only one count was recorded for this clone. This rearrangement joins TRBV30 to TRBJ1-1; 9 bases line up with TRBD1. CDR1 GTSNPN and CDR2 SVGIG come from the germline V gene (reference sequence). The CDR3 runs to 13 residues. Trimming removed 0 bases from V and 8 bases from J; junction bases left unmatched: 4. For the CDR3, the DNA is TGTGCCTGGAGTGTCGGGACAGGGTTCGAAGCTTTCTTT. Amino acid sequence: CAWSVGTGFEAFF.

This clone was counted many times. V and J are TRBV30 and TRBJ1-2; D is possibly TRBD1 (5 bases). CDR3 size: 14 residues. Germline values: CDR1 GTSNPN, CDR2 SVGIG (reference sequence). V lost 2 bases to trimming and J lost 4 bases, with 14 bases between them. The CDR3 coding sequence is TGTGCCTGGAGTACGCCGGGGGGGGTCTATGGCTACACCTTC. It encodes CAWSTPGGVYGYTF.

The chain employs TRBV7-9 and TRBJ2-5; D unresolved. CDR1 and CDR2 from the germline V gene are SEHNR and FQNEAQ (reference sequence). The CDR3 is made up of 15 amino acids. Trimming left V 2 bases short and J 1 base short, with 11 bases between. CDR3 sequence reads: CASSLYSALQETQYF. The CDR3 DNA sequence: TGTGCCAGCAGCTTATACTCTGCGCTCCAAGAGACCCAGTACTTC.

V and J are TRBV11-2 and TRBJ2-2, with 9 bases that match TRBD2. V lost 1 base to trimming and J lost 6 bases; unmatched junction nucleotides: 3. CDR1 is SGHAT and CDR2 is FQNNGV in the germline V gene. The CDR3 extends over 15 amino acids. The CDR3 loop reads CASSLGSGSSGELFF. The CDR3 region has the DNA TGTGCCAGCAGCTTAGGTAGCGGGAGCTCCGGGGAGCTGTTTTTT.

V and J are TRBV29-1 and TRBJ2-1; D may be TRBD2 (7 bases). Looked up from germline, CDR1 is SQVTM and CDR2 is ANQGSEA. The CDR3 has 15 amino acids. V lost 3 bases and J 0 bases, leaving 12 bases between the germline ends. The CDR3 spells CSVEGGAYSYNEQFF. The CDR3 DNA is TGCAGCGTTGAGGGGGGGGCCTACTCCTACAATGAGCAGTTCTTC.

J is TRBJ1-2 and V is TRBV15; tentatively, D is TRBD1 (5 bases). CDR3 length: 13 amino acids. Per the germline V gene, CDR1 is LNHNV and CDR2 is YYDKDF (reference sequence). Between the trimmed V and J ends, which lost 0 bases and 8 bases, there was a span of 10 bases. The CDR3 spells CATSRDGAGGYTF. DNA for the CDR3: TGTGCCACCAGCAGAGATGGGGCGGGAGGCTACACCTTC.

V is TRBV9 and J is TRBJ2-1, with a possible D match to TRBD2 (6 bases). Deletions cut 0 bases from V and 5 bases from J, with 12 bases between. The CDR3 runs 15 residues. Germline values: CDR1 SGDLS, CDR2 YYNGEE. DNA of the CDR3: TGTGCCAGCAGCGTAGACGGGAGACAAAACAATGAGCAGTTCTTC. Protein: CASSVDGRQNNEQFF.

The J gene is TRBJ1-2, the V gene TRBV6-5, with 7 bases fitting TRBD1. After removal of 7 bases from V and 5 bases from J, the junction contained 7 bases not matched to a gene. This CDR3 spans 13 amino acids. CDR1 is MNHEY, CDR2 SVGAGI, per germline. CDR3 DNA: TGTGCCAGCAAGGCGAAGGGGGCATATGGCTACACCTTC. Amino acids: CASKAKGAYGYTF.

This sequence joins TRBV6-2 or TRBV6-3 and TRBJ2-2; the match to TRBD1 covers 8 bases. This CDR3 spans 17 amino acids. Germline assignment: CDR1 MNHEY and CDR2 SVGEGT. The junction had 8 bases not matched to a gene; V was cut back by 2 bases and J by 3 bases. Written as DNA, the CDR3 is TGTGCCAGCAGTTACCCAGAGGACAGGGATGACACCGGGGAGCTGTTTTTT. This gives the protein CASSYPEDRDDTGELFF.

The chain links TRBV5-8 to TRBJ2-7, with 9 bases that match TRBD2. With 2 bases clipped from V and 2 bases from J, the junction kept 2 bases outside the gene matches. The CDR3 is 14 amino acids. Germline V lookup: CDR1 SGHTS, CDR2 YDEGEE. The CDR3 loop is CASSFSGRTYEQYV. DNA for the CDR3: TGTGCCAGCAGCTTTAGCGGGAGAACCTACGAGCAGTACGTC.

This rearrangement joins TRBV5-6 to TRBJ1-3; TRBD1 matches 7 bases. The CDR3 sequence is 16 residues long. The ends lost 7 bases at V and 0 bases at J; junction bases unmatched: 10. The germline V gene encodes CDR1 SGHDT and CDR2 YYEEEE. The DNA for the CDR3 is TGTGCCAGCTGGGCAGGGGGGATAATCTCTGGAAACACCATATATTTT. Translation gives CASWAGGIISGNTIYF.